One sample yielded the 32 T cell receptor beta chains listed below, sequenced in a study of T cell responses to AZD1222 COVID-19 vaccine. The data were produced by immunoSEQ multiplex PCR, yet TCRdb's version contains in-frame clones alone and is incomplete. This sample has around 160,000 clones; 88% occur once, and the top ten carry less than 6.5%. The specimen comprised peripheral blood, sampled on day 0 of AZD1222 vaccination. The receptors here all came from an adult in good health.

This clone was counted a single time. The chain couples TRBV5-5 to TRBJ1-3; D unresolved. Trimming took 0 bases from V and 10 from J, leaving 8 bases between them. CDR3 length: 12 amino acids. Germline V gene sequence: CDR1 SGHKS, CDR2 YYEKEE (reference sequence). This CDR3 reads CASSLGRDTIYF. The DNA of the CDR3 is TGTGCCAGCAGCTTGGGTCGTGATACCATATATTTT.

The rearrangement uses TRBV9 and TRBJ2-3, with D unclear. This CDR3 region has 16 residues. Germline CDR1 SGDLS, CDR2 YYNGEE. With 3 bases removed from V and 0 bases from J, the gap between germline ends came to 14 bases. The chain's CDR3 is CASSASQWDSTDTQYF. The DNA of the CDR3 is TGTGCCAGCAGCGCCAGCCAGTGGGATAGCACAGATACGCAGTATTTT.

This CDR3 reads CASSPRDTTNQPQHF. The CDR3 nucleotides are TGTGCCAGCAGCCCCCGGGACACGACTAATCAGCCCCAGCATTTT. V gene TRBV9 combines with J gene TRBJ1-5, with TRBD1 as a possible D gene (6 bases). From germline, CDR1 is SGDLS and CDR2 YYNGEE. Between the trimmed V and J ends, which lost 4 bases and 4 bases, there was a span of 15 bases. The CDR3 is made up of 15 amino acids. The whole variable domain, remainder taken from reference TRBV9 and TRBJ1-5, is DSGVTQTPKHLITATGQRVTLRCSPRSGDLSVYWYQQSLDQGLQFLIQYYNGEERAKGNILERFSAQQFPDLHSELNLSSLELGDSALYFCASSPRDTTNQPQHFGDGTRLSIL.

The chain carries TRBV4-1 and TRBJ1-6; D possibly corresponds to TRBD1 (5 bases). The V end was cut by 2 bases, the J end by 4 bases, with 12 bases between. Germline V gives CDR1 MGHRA, CDR2 YSYEKL. This CDR3 contains 16 residues. CDR3 protein: CASSQSDSFYNSPLHF. The DNA for the CDR3 is TGCGCCAGCAGCCAATCTGACAGTTTTTATAATTCACCCCTCCACTTT.

Here the CDR3 DNA reads TGTGCCACCAGTGATCCGACCGGGACAGGGGTTAATGAGCAGTTCTTC. The encoded protein is CATSDPTGTGVNEQFF. V is TRBV24-1 and J is TRBJ2-1; 10 bases agree with TRBD1. The germline gives CDR1 KGHDR, CDR2 SFDVKD. The J segment lost 7 bases and the V segment lost 3 bases, leaving 8 bases of the junction unmatched. The CDR3 is 16 amino acids.

CDR3 in amino acids: CASSLGTGNYGYTF. The CDR3 DNA reads as TGTGCCAGCAGCCTTGGGACAGGGAACTATGGCTACACCTTC. The chain carries TRBV7-2 and TRBJ1-2, with 9 positions matching TRBD1. CDR3 length: 14 residues. Germline CDR1 SGHTA, CDR2 FQGNSA. V shed 5 bases and J 2 bases; nucleotides not matched to a gene: 3.

This clone was detected many times. The rearrangement links TRBV18 to TRBJ1-5, with 10 nucleotides matching TRBD1. The germline V gene has CDR1 KGHSH and CDR2 LQKENI. This CDR3 is 16 amino acids long. V lost 3 bases to trimming and J lost 4 bases; unmatched junction nucleotides: 6. CDR3 sequence reads: CASSPVPGQGNQPQHF. CDR3 DNA sequence: TGTGCCAGCTCACCTGTCCCGGGACAGGGGAATCAGCCCCAGCATTTT.

This clone came up a few times. V is TRBV24-1 and J is TRBJ2-5; the D gene is possibly TRBD1 (5 bases). The CDR3 has 15 amino acids. V lost 3 bases, J lost 0 bases, and 10 bases lay in between. Per the germline V gene, CDR1 is KGHDR and CDR2 is SFDVKD. The CDR3 DNA reads TGTGCCACCAGTGATCCCGACAGATACCAAGAGACCCAGTACTTC. It codes for CATSDPDRYQETQYF.

V gene TRBV18 combines with J gene TRBJ1-5; D possibly corresponds to TRBD1 (5 bases). This CDR3 is 13 amino acids long. V shed 2 bases and J shed 7 bases, with 9 bases lying between them. The germline CDR1 and CDR2 sequences are KGHSH and LQKENI. CDR3 amino acids: CASSPDWGQPQHF. CDR3 nucleotide sequence: TGTGCCAGCTCACCAGATTGGGGCCAGCCCCAGCATTTT.

This chain links TRBV10-3 with TRBJ1-1; 8 bases agree with TRBD1. Losses at the gene ends were 6 bases for V and 5 bases for J; bases not matched to a gene: 2. Germline V gives CDR1 ENHRY, CDR2 SYGVKD. The CDR3 sequence is 12 residues long. The CDR3 region has the DNA TGTGCCATCAGGGACAGGGAGACTGAAGCTTTCTTT. Its protein is CAIRDRETEAFF.

The chain's CDR3 is CASSLVRQGYGYTF. CDR3 DNA: TGTGCCAGCAGCTTAGTTCGGCAGGGCTATGGCTACACCTTC. The genes are TRBV7-2 and TRBJ1-2, with a weak D call TRBD1 (5 bases). This CDR3 is built from 14 residues. Germline CDR1 and CDR2: SGHTA and FQGNSA. The germline V and J ends were trimmed by 1 base and 4 bases, with 10 bases remaining between them.

To note about this clone: The same CDR3 arises from other DNA sequences in this sample as well. This rearrangement joins TRBV27 to TRBJ1-1; a possible D gene is TRBD1 (5 bases). CDR1 is MNHEY and CDR2 is SMNVEV in the germline V gene (reference sequence). CDR3 size: 13 residues. V gave up 6 bases and J gave up 5 bases, with 13 bases separating them. This chain's CDR3 is CASSLREGTEAFF. CDR3 nucleotide sequence: TGTGCCAGCAGCCTCAGGGAGGGAACTGAAGCTTTCTTT.

This chain uses TRBV5-1 with TRBJ2-1; D is uncertain. The ends were cut back, 4 bases at V and 8 bases at J, with 19 bases in the middle. Looked up from germline, CDR1 is SGHRS and CDR2 is YFSETQ. The CDR3 runs to 15 residues. The CDR3 nucleotides read TGCGCCAGCAGCCCGAACCGGAATCCAAGCCATGAGCAGTTCTTC. Translating gives CASSPNRNPSHEQFF. Filled out from reference TRBV5-1 and TRBJ2-1, the complete variable domain reads KAGVTQTPRYLIKTRGQQVTLSCSPISGHRSVSWYQQTPGQGLQFLFEYFSETQRNKGNFPGRFSGRQFSNSRSEMNVSTLELGDSALYLCASSPNRNPSHEQFFGPGTRLTVL.

The chain combines TRBV6-8 with TRBJ1-4; D is ambiguous. The CDR3 is 15 residues long. The V and J ends lost 5 bases and 5 bases respectively, with 15 bases between them. Germline V lookup: CDR1 MNHGY, CDR2 SAAAGT. The CDR3 DNA sequence: TGTGCCAGCAGTCGAGCCACAGATACCAATGAAAAACTGTTTTTT. It yields the protein CASSRATDTNEKLFF.

This clone was seen a single time. The DNA of the CDR3 is TGTGCCAGTAGTTCGGGACTTACCAGCTCTGGAAACACCATATATTTT. Protein: CASSSGLTSSGNTIYF. This chain joins TRBV19 and TRBJ1-3, with D tentatively TRBD1 (5 bases). The CDR3 sequence is 16 residues long. Between the trimmed V and J ends, which lost 5 bases and 0 bases, there was a span of 14 bases. Germline values: CDR1 LNHDA, CDR2 SQIVND (reference sequence).

The rearrangement joins TRBV7-6 to TRBJ2-5, with 13 bases fitting TRBD2. Germline CDR1 SGHVS, CDR2 FNYEAQ. The V and J ends lost 1 base and 4 bases, in that order; junction bases with no gene match: 0. The CDR3 consists of 15 residues. This chain's CDR3 is CASSLGTSGGETQYF. CDR3 coding DNA: TGTGCCAGCAGCTTAGGGACTAGCGGGGGAGAGACCCAGTACTTC.

The J gene is TRBJ2-7, the V gene TRBV4-3; 10 positions agree with TRBD1. Germline loops: CDR1 LGHNA, CDR2 YSLEER. The V and J ends lost 4 bases and 3 bases, in that order; junction bases with no gene match: 3. The length of the CDR3 is 14 residues. CDR3 sequence: CASSPRTGGYEQYF. In DNA form, the CDR3 reads TGCGCCAGCAGCCCCAGGACAGGGGGCTACGAGCAGTACTTC.

This clone was counted only a few times. The chain joins TRBV5-4 to TRBJ1-2; TRBD1 matches at 12 bases. This CDR3 contains 17 residues. CDR1 is SGHNT, CDR2 YYREEE, per germline (reference sequence). J gave up 3 bases and V 3 bases, and 9 bases lay outside the gene matches. CDR3 protein: CASSWGTGGAEYYGYTF. CDR3 bases: TGTGCCAGCAGCTGGGGGACAGGGGGCGCCGAGTACTATGGCTACACCTTC.

This clone occurred once. V gene TRBV5-4 combines with J gene TRBJ1-2, with D perhaps TRBD1 (6 bases). This CDR3 contains 15 residues. V lost 3 bases to trimming and J lost 4 bases, with 16 bases between them. Germline V gene lookup returns CDR1 SGHNT and CDR2 YYREEE (reference sequence). The CDR3 DNA reads TGTGCCAGCAGCTCCGGACAGATAGGATTCTATGGCTACACCTTC. Translating it yields CASSSGQIGFYGYTF.

The CDR3 DNA is TGTGCCACCCAGGGACAACCGAACACTGAAGCTTTCTTT. Amino acid sequence: CATQGQPNTEAFF. V usage is TRBV10-3 and J usage is TRBJ1-1; D is possibly TRBD1 (6 bases). V was trimmed by 10 bases and J by 1 base, leaving 13 bases between them. Germline V gives CDR1 ENHRY, CDR2 SYGVKD. The CDR3 consists of 13 residues.

This rearrangement joins TRBV11-2 to TRBJ1-3; unclear D gene. Germline V lookup: CDR1 SGHAT, CDR2 FQNNGV. The CDR3 consists of 15 residues. Deletions cut 4 bases from V and 0 bases from J, with 10 bases between. The CDR3: CASSSWTRSGNTIYF. The CDR3 DNA reads as TGTGCCAGCAGCTCCTGGACCCGCTCTGGAAACACCATATATTTT.

This sequence joins TRBV5-1 and TRBJ1-3; D gene unclear. Germline CDR1 and CDR2: SGHRS and YFSETQ. Trimming removed 0 bases from V and 1 base from J, with 5 bases in between. This CDR3 contains 14 residues. The CDR3 DNA follows: TGCGCCAGCAGCTTGGCCACTTCTGGAAACACCATATATTTT. It yields the protein CASSLATSGNTIYF.

The chain is built from TRBV7-9 and TRBJ1-1; no definite D call. The CDR3 consists of 16 residues. Trimming took 1 base from V and 2 from J, leaving 14 bases between them. CDR1 is SEHNR, CDR2 FQNEAQ, per germline (reference sequence). The CDR3 DNA reads as TGTGCCAGCAGCTTAGGAGGCGGCGGAGAAAACACTGAAGCTTTCTTT. Its translation: CASSLGGGGENTEAFF.

This clone was seen once. The V gene is TRBV29-1, the J gene TRBJ2-1; no reliable D call. The CDR3 is 10 residues long. The germline CDR1 and CDR2 sequences are SQVTM and ANQGSEA. V was shortened by 7 bases and J by 7 bases, with 8 bases between the two germline ends. The CDR3 bases are TGCAGCGCCCGGGTGAATGAGCAGTTCTTC. Its translation is CSARVNEQFF.

This chain uses TRBV7-9 with TRBJ1-1; weak D call: TRBD1 (5 bases). CDR3 length: 14 amino acids. Trimming pared 5 bases from V and 5 bases from J, leaving 15 bases between. The germline V gene has CDR1 SEHNR and CDR2 FQNEAQ (reference sequence). CDR3 bases: TGTGCCAGCAGCGAACCGGGGGGGAATACTGAAGCTTTCTTT. It specifies CASSEPGGNTEAFF.

This chain uses TRBV19 with TRBJ2-5, with TRBD2 matching over 12 bases. CDR3 length: 17 amino acids. The V and J ends lost 6 bases and 1 base, in that order; junction bases with no gene match: 9. Germline V gives CDR1 LNHDA, CDR2 SQIVND (reference sequence). CDR3 nucleotides: TGTGCCAGTAGCTATTGGACTAGCGGGGCGACCCAAGAGACCCAGTACTTC. Translation: CASSYWTSGATQETQYF. Together with reference TRBV19 and TRBJ2-5, the CDR3 gives the full variable domain: DGGITQSPKYLFRKEGQNVTLSCEQNLNHDAMYWYRQDPGQGLRLIYYSQIVNDFQKGDIAEGYSVSREKKESFPLTVTSAQKNPTAFYLCASSYWTSGATQETQYFGPGTRLLVL.

The genes are TRBV2 and TRBJ1-6; possibly TRBD1 for D (5 bases). Per the germline V gene, CDR1 is SNHLY and CDR2 is FYNNEI. The CDR3 spans 12 residues. V shed 6 bases and J shed 8 bases, with 8 bases lying between them. The CDR3 loop is CASRGTYSPLHF. The CDR3 DNA follows: TGTGCCAGCAGAGGGACCTATTCACCCCTCCACTTT.

The rearrangement uses TRBV5-4 and TRBJ2-2, with D unresolved. The CDR3 is 14 amino acids. Trimming took 1 base from V and 5 from J, leaving 9 bases between them. Germline lookup yields CDR1 SGHNT and CDR2 YYREEE (reference sequence). CDR3 in amino acids: CASSLHQETGELFF. DNA for the CDR3: TGTGCCAGCAGCTTGCATCAGGAGACCGGGGAGCTGTTTTTT. Full variable domain (remainder filled in from reference TRBV5-4 and TRBJ2-2): ETGVTQSPTHLIKTRGQQVTLRCSSQSGHNTVSWYQQALGQGPQFIFQYYREEENGRGNFPPRFSGLQFPNYSSELNVNALELDDSALYLCASSLHQETGELFFGEGSRLTVL.

With respect to this clone: This specimen includes other DNA sequences encoding the same CDR3. The chain employs TRBV6-2 or TRBV6-3 and TRBJ1-1; no firm D call. Trimming took 5 bases from V and 7 from J, leaving 8 bases between them. Per the germline V gene, CDR1 is MNHEY and CDR2 is SVGEGT. The CDR3 runs to 11 residues. The CDR3, as DNA: TGTGCCAGCAGTCCCGGACTTGAAGCTTTCTTT. Translated, it gives CASSPGLEAFF.

The chain carries TRBV7-2 and TRBJ1-1; possible D gene TRBD1, 6 bases. Per germline, CDR1 SGHTA and CDR2 FQGNSA. Between the trimmed V and J ends, which lost 6 bases and 1 base, there was a span of 12 bases. The CDR3 loop spans 14 amino acids. This chain's CDR3 is CASRAPGQNTEAFF. The CDR3 DNA reads as TGTGCCAGCAGGGCTCCGGGACAGAACACTGAAGCTTTCTTT.

J is TRBJ2-3 and V is TRBV6-4; 9 bases are shared with TRBD1. V was pared by 5 bases and J by 5 bases, with 11 bases of the junction left unmatched. In germline, CDR1 is MRHNA, CDR2 SNTAGT. The CDR3 is made up of 16 amino acids. The CDR3 DNA sequence: TGTGCCAGCAGTATTCATCCGGGACAGGGAGAAGATACGCAGTATTTT. Translation gives CASSIHPGQGEDTQYF.

This chain uses TRBV3-1 (or the pseudogene TRBV3-2) with TRBJ1-2; 11 nucleotides line up with TRBD1. Trimming cost V 7 bases and J 10 bases; bases outside gene matches: 11. There are 14 residues in the CDR3. Germline loops: CDR1 LGHDT, CDR2 YNNKEL (reference sequence). The CDR3 sequence is CASTWTGGIGFYTF. CDR3 DNA: TGTGCCAGCACCTGGACAGGGGGCATCGGGTTCTACACCTTC.